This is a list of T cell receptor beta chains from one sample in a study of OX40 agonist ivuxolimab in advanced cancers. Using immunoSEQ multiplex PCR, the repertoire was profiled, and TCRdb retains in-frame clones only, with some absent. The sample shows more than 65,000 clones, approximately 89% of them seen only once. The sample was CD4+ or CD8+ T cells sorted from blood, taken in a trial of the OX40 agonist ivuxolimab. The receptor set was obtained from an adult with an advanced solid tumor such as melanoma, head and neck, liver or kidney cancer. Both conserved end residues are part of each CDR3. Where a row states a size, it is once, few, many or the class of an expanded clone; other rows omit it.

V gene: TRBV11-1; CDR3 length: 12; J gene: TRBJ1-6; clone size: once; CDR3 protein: CASSFGNSPLHF
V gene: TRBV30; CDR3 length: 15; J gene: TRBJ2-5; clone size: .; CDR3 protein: CAWSASGGFSQTQYF
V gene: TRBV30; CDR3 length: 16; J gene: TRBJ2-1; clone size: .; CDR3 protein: CAWRKRAGGPANEQFF
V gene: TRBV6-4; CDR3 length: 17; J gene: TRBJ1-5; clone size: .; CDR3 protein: CASSGPRRRISNQPQHF
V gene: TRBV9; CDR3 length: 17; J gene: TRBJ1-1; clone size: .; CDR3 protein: CASRKYVQGSGDTEAFF
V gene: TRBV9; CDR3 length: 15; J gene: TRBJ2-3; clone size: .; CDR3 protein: CASSGGGDSTDTQYF
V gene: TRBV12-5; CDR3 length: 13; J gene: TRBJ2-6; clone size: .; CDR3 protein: CASAPSGANVLTF
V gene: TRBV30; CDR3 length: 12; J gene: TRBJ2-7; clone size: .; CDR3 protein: CAWNSGFHEQYF
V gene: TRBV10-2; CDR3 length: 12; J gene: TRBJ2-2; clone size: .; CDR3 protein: CASSDYTGELFF
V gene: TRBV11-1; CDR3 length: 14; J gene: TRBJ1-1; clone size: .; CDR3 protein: CASSLQPGNTEAFF
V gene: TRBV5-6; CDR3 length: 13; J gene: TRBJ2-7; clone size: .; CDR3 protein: CASNVRGPDEQYF
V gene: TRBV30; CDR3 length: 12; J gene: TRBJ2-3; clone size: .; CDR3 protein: CAWSPGTDTQYF